This T cell receptor (beta chain) was identified in a study of blood T cell repertoires in COVID-19. Study-level information: The United States, Italy and Spain provided the acute and convalescent COVID-19 samples. PBMCs, B-cell-depleted T cells, or T cells were the source of the cDNA or gDNA that made up the material.

In the authors' workflow: Reference gene primer amplification gave nucleated cell count estimates. The assay was immunoSEQ multiplex PCR, and TCRdb's table has in-frame clones only and misses some. V and J calls and clone size follow that table, whereas D and trimming were derived from the DNA. Among about 170,000 clones, roughly 93% were seen once, and the ten largest hold roughly 5%. This CDR3 is built from 18 residues. Germline V gene sequence: CDR1 SEHNR, CDR2 FQNEAQ (reference sequence). Trimming took 4 bases from V and 3 from J; bases not matched to a gene: 8. This chain connects TRBV7-9 to TRBJ2-1; 14 bases are a match to TRBD2. The sequencing sample was made of peripheral blood. This TCR was sampled from a man aged 18 to 29 with COVID-19, enrolled during active disease. Written as DNA, the CDR3 is TGTGCCAGCAGCTCCGGACTAGCGGGAGGTCTGGGCTACAATGAGCAGTTCTTC. Its translation is CASSSGLAGGLGYNEQFF.